This T cell receptor beta chain was sequenced during a study of T cells in Graves' hyperthyroidism and ophthalmopathy. The wider study: Peripheral blood was acquired at first diagnosis, ahead of any therapy whatsoever. Findings of the study overall: Most thyroid clonotypes expanded above 0.001 were also detected in blood.

It was RNA transcripts that yielded the amplified TCR beta CDR3 regions. Carried out on the TCR CDR3, a first-round RT-PCR used the HTBI primer set. MiXCR, applied by TCRdb to the multiplex PCR reads, yields one record per CDR3 protein. The sample has 500,000 to 750,000 distinct CDR3 sequences; 12% to 15% are singletons. Subjects with ophthalmopathy showed a Clinical Activity Score no lower than 3, a NOSPECS grade no lower than 4, and a duration shorter than 3 months. Diagnoses rested on clinical symptoms, serum thyroxine and TRAb, thyroid ultrasound and orbital computed tomography. The CDR3 runs 16 residues. Germline CDR1 and CDR2: KGHSH and LQKENI. Trimming took off 0 bases at V and 4 bases at J, with 16 bases between the two ends. This clonotype was seen a handful of times. Its antigen is as yet unknown.

The chain has TRBV18 and TRBJ2-7; D may be TRBD2 (6 bases). The TCR comes from a woman between 18 and 29 years old with Graves' ophthalmopathy. Sequencing was carried out using blood. CDR3 region: CASSPPEGLTVYEQYF. The CDR3 nucleotides are TGTGCCAGCTCACCACCGGAGGGTTTGACGGTTTACGAGCAGTACTTC.